Following are 8 T cell receptor beta chains from one sample sequenced in a study of blood T cell repertoires in COVID-19 (TCRdb year 2020). Libraries were constructed by the immunoSEQ multiplex PCR assay. As stored in TCRdb, this immuneACCESS dataset retains in-frame rearrangements with V and J assigned. A fraction of the clones does not appear; measured against another copy, unresolved V genes explain less than half of the discrepancy, and the remainder lacks a known reason. Recorded for this sample are about 100,000 clones; just over 90% of them occurred a single time. The biggest ten clones account for about 1% of the sample. The sequenced material came from peripheral blood. All receptors derive from a man aged 60 to 69 with acute or convalescent COVID-19.

As regards this clone: In the same sample, other DNA sequences code for this CDR3. The chain couples TRBV24-1 to TRBJ2-3; 9 nucleotides line up with TRBD2. Losses at the gene ends were 1 base for V and 2 bases for J; bases not matched to a gene: 6. This CDR3 spans 17 amino acids. Germline-derived CDR1 and CDR2 are KGHDR and SFDVKD. The CDR3 is CATSDFWAGGSTDTQYF. The CDR3 region has the DNA TGTGCCACCAGTGATTTCTGGGCGGGGGGGTCCACAGATACGCAGTATTTT.

The table lists this clone with a count of one. The V gene is TRBV19, the J gene TRBJ2-5; TRBD2 agrees at 10 bases. V shed 4 bases, J shed 5 bases, and the junction held 10 bases outside the gene matches. CDR3 length equals 16 residues. Germline CDR1 is LNHDA and CDR2 is SQIVND (reference sequence). The CDR3, as DNA: TGTGCCAGTAGTAACCGGGCTAGCGGGAGTAGGGAGACCCAGTACTTC. This encodes CASSNRASGSRETQYF.

The V and J genes are TRBV19 and TRBJ1-2; 7 bases map to TRBD1. CDR1 LNHDA and CDR2 SQIVND come from the germline V gene (reference sequence). With 4 bases clipped from V and 0 bases from J, the junction kept 11 bases outside the gene matches. The CDR3 is 17 residues long. CDR3 DNA sequence: TGTGCCAGTAGTAAATCCGGGACAGAGCCCGCTAACTATGGCTACACCTTC. It encodes CASSKSGTEPANYGYTF.

This chain joins TRBV7-9 and TRBJ1-2; 8 nucleotides align to TRBD1. CDR1 is SEHNR and CDR2 is FQNEAQ in the germline V gene (reference sequence). The CDR3 is 13 amino acids. The V segment lost 2 bases and the J segment 6 bases; nucleotides outside the gene matches: 2. The CDR3 is CASSLRQGNGYTF. The CDR3, as DNA: TGTGCCAGCAGCTTAAGACAGGGGAATGGCTACACCTTC.

The J gene is TRBJ2-3, the V gene TRBV7-3; TRBD1 might be the D (6 bases). Germline-derived CDR1 and CDR2 are SGHTA and FQGTGA. The CDR3 loop spans 13 amino acids. Trimming pared 4 bases from V and 6 bases from J, leaving 11 bases between. The CDR3 spells CASSSAGVDTQYF. The CDR3 DNA is TGTGCCAGCAGCTCTGCAGGGGTTGATACGCAGTATTTT.

V and J are TRBV27 and TRBJ1-6, with 10 bases aligning to TRBD1. V lost 4 bases, J lost 10 bases, and 4 bases stayed unmatched. The CDR3 runs to 14 residues. Germline CDR1 and CDR2: MNHEY and SMNVEV (reference sequence). The CDR3 region is CASSSGTGDSPLHF. CDR3 sequence (DNA): TGTGCCAGCAGTTCCGGGACAGGGGACTCACCCCTCCACTTT.

The chain couples TRBV27 to TRBJ2-1; possibly TRBD1 for D (6 bases). Trimming removed 2 bases at V and 7 bases at J, with 9 bases between. The CDR3 consists of 13 residues. CDR1 and CDR2 from the germline V gene are MNHEY and SMNVEV (reference sequence). The CDR3 here is CASSLDRSNEQFF. CDR3 nucleotide sequence: TGTGCCAGCAGTTTAGACAGGTCGAATGAGCAGTTCTTC.

In its sample, this clone was seen a few times. V is TRBV11-3 and J is TRBJ2-1, with 7 bases fitting TRBD2. V trimming: 5 bases; J trimming: 0 bases; junction bases outside the gene matches: 1. Germline V gene data show CDR1 as SGHNT and CDR2 as YENEEA. The CDR3 sequence is 14 residues long. The CDR3 region is CASSPGGSYNEQFF. For the CDR3, the DNA is TGTGCCAGCAGCCCGGGAGGCTCCTACAATGAGCAGTTCTTC.